This entry concerns a single TCR beta chain. The assay was immunoSEQ multiplex PCR, and TCRdb's table has in-frame clones only and misses some. The data hold 300,000 to 400,000 clones, with 70% to 90% observed a single time. This entry comes from a study of blood T cell repertoires in COVID-19. Participant age was about 18 to 100 years, and participants resided in 25 or so US areas. Sequencing used PBMCs or T cells enriched from blood (not recorded which). This clonotype was sampled from a woman in her twenties or thirties with acute COVID-19.

Here the CDR3 DNA reads TGTGCCAGCAGTCACATGAACACTGAAGCTTTCTTT. This gives the protein CASSHMNTEAFF. The chain recombines TRBV6-5 with TRBJ1-1, with D uncertain. The length of the CDR3 is 12 residues. The ends were cut back, 5 bases at V and 0 bases at J, with 4 bases in the middle. Germline values: CDR1 MNHEY, CDR2 SVGAGI.